This T cell receptor (beta chain) was profiled in a study of cytomegalovirus exposure and HLA in healthy donors. About the study: Both the 100 to 150 validation repertoires and the roughly 640 first-cohort repertoires used the same platform, as reported by a later analysis. Whole-study results and caveats: In vitro work confirmed that three CMV-associated chains recognize CMV antigens. Reports showed the classifier diagnosing cytomegalovirus status with high specificity and sensitivity. First-cohort TCR clusters were later found to tend to co-occur in the 120 or so validation repertoires.

As for this clone: Its antigen is unidentified.

CDR3 length: 11 residues. V was trimmed by 4 bases and J by 8 bases, leaving 6 bases between them. Germline CDR1 is SNHLY and CDR2 is FYNNEI. Profiling relied on immunoSEQ multiplex PCR, and the TCRdb table lists in-frame clones only, not all of them. The sample has about 130,000 clones, approximately 89% seen once; the top ten hold 0.95% to 1.5%. The rearrangement joins TRBV2 to TRBJ2-1, with D unresolved. This sequence was found in a woman between 18 and 29 years old in good health and CMV-seronegative. Sequenced sample: PBMCs. The CDR3 coding sequence is TGTGCCAGCAGTGCTGAGGATGAGCAGTTCTTC. Translated, it gives CASSAEDEQFF.